In its sample, the clone carrying this TCR beta chain was seen many times. Its antigen remains unidentified. There are 14 residues in the CDR3. Germline loops: CDR1 ENHRY, CDR2 SYGVKD. Trimming took 10 bases from V and 0 from J, leaving 16 bases between them. The data are from a study of regulatory T cells in long-lasting Graves disease. At the level of the study: Those Graves' patients who were newly diagnosed had been on antithyroid drugs under 3 months. Notes on the study in general: Persistent disease exhibited a predilection for TRBV28, TRBJ1-2 and TRBJ2-5. With a few thousand shared public clonotypes, persistent patients exceeded new patients, who shared about 1,000. The work looked only at peripheral blood and did not look at thyroid tissue.

The sample's time point: newly diagnosed GD, antithyroid drugs for less than 3 months. Extracted PBMC RNA gave rise to the TCR library. CDR3-region Arm-PCR and iRepertoire HTBI primers produced the TCR beta libraries. TCRdb reprocessed the multiplex PCR reads via MiXCR and lists one record per CDR3 protein. Of 300,000 to 450,000 distinct CDR3 sequences listed, 15% are singletons. This receptor was identified in a female donor with Graves disease. Here the sequenced sample was peripheral blood mononuclear cells (PBMCs), taken at new diagnosis, from a patient treated with antithyroid drugs. V gene TRBV10-3 combines with J gene TRBJ2-7; D is perhaps TRBD2 (6 bases). The CDR3 nucleotides are TGTGCCAGCGTAGGTGCGGGACCCTCCTACGAGCAGTACTTC. It encodes CASVGAGPSYEQYF.